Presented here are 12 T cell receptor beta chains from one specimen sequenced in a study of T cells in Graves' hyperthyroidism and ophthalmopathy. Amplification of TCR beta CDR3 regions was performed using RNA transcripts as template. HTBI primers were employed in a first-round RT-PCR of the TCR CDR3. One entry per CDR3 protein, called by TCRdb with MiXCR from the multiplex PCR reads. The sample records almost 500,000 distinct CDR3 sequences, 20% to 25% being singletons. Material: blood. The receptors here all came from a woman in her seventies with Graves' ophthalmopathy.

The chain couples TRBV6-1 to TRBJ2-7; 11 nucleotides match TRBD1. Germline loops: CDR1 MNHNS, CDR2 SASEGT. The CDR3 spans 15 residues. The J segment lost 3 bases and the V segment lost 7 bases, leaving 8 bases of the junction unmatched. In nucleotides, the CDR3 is TGTGCCAGCAAAATACGGGACAGGGGGGTCTACGAGCAGTACTTC. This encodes CASKIRDRGVYEQYF.

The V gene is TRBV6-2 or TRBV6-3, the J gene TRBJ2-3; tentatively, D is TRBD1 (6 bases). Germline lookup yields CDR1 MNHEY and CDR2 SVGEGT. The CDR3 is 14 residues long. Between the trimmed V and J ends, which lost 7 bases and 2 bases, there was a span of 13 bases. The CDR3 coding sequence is TGTGCCAGCACCAGGGGTGGGCCCACAGATACGCAGTATTTT. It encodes CASTRGGPTDTQYF.

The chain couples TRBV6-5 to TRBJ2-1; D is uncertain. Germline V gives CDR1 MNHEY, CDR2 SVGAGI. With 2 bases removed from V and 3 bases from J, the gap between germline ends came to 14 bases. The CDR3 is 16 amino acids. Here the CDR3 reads CASSYLLAKGYNEQFF. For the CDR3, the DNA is TGTGCCAGCAGTTACCTCCTGGCGAAAGGCTACAATGAGCAGTTCTTC.

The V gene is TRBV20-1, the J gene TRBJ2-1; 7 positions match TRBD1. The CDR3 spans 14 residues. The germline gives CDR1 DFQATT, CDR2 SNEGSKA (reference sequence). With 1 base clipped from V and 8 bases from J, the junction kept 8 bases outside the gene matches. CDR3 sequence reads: CSARAGTDPHEQFF. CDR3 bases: TGCAGTGCTAGAGCCGGGACAGACCCACATGAGCAGTTCTTC.

The CDR3 reads CASSQDRTSKNIQYF. CDR3 coding DNA: TGCGCCAGCAGCCAAGATAGGACGTCCAAAAACATTCAGTACTTC. The chain has TRBV4-1 and TRBJ2-4; D unresolved. V lost 0 bases to trimming and J lost 2 bases, with 8 bases between them. The CDR3 runs 15 residues. Looked up from germline, CDR1 is MGHRA and CDR2 is YSYEKL.

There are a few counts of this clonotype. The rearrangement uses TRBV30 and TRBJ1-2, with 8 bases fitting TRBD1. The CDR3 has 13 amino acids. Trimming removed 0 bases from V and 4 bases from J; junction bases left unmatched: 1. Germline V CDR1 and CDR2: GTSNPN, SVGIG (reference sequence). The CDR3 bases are TGTGCCTGGAGTGTAACAGGGGGCTATGGCTACACCTTC. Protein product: CAWSVTGGYGYTF.

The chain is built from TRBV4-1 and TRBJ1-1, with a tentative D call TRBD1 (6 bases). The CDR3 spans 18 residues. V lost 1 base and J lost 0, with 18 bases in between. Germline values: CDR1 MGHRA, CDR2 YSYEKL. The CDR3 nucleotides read TGCGCCAGCAGCCAAGTTTTAGCGGGGGGCCTAATGAACACTGAAGCTTTCTTT. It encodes CASSQVLAGGLMNTEAFF.

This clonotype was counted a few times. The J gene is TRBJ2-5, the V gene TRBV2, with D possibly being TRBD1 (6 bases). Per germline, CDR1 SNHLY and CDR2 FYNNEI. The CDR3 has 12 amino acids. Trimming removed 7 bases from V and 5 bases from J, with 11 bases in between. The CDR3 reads CASTGAVETQYF. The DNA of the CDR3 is TGTGCCAGCACAGGGGCGGTGGAGACCCAGTACTTC. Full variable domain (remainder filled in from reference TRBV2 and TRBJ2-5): EPEVTQTPSHQVTQMGQEVILRCVPISNHLYFYWYRQILGQKVEFLVSFYNNEISEKSEIFDDQFSVERPDGSNFTLKIRSTKLEDSAMYFCASTGAVETQYFGPGTRLLVL.

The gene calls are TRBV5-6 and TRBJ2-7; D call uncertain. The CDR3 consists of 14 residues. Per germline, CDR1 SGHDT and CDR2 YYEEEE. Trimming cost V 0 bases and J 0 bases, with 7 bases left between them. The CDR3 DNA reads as TGTGCCAGCAGCTTGGGACCGCTCTCCTACGAGCAGTACTTC. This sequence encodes CASSLGPLSYEQYF.

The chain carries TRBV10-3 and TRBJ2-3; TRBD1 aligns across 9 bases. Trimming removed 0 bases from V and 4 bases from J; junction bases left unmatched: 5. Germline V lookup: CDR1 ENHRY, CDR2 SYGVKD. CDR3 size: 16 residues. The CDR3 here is CAISESGQGGADTQYF. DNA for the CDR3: TGTGCCATCAGTGAGTCGGGACAGGGTGGGGCAGATACGCAGTATTTT.

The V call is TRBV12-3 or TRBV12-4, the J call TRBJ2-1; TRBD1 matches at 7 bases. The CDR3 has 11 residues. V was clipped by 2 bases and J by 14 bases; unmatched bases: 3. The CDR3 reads CASSLTGDEFF. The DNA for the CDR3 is TGTGCCAGCAGTTTAACAGGGGATGAGTTCTTC.

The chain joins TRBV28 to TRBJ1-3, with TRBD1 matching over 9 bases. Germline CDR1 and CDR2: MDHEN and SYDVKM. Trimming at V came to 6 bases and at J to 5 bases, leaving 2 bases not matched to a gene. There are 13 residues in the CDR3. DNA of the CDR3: TGTGCCAGCAGGACAGGGGGGCGAAACACCATATATTTT. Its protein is CASRTGGRNTIYF.